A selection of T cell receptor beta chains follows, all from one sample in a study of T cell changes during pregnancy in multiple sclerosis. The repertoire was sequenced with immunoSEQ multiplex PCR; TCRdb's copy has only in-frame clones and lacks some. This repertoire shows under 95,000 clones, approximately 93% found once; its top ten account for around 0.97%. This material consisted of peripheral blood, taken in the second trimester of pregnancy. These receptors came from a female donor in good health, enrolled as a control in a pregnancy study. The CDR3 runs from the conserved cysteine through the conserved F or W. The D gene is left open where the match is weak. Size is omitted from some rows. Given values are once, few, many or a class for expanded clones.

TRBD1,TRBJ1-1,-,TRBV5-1,CASGTGDLGTEAFF,TGCGCCAGTGGGACAGGGGATTTGGGCACTGAAGCTTTCTTT
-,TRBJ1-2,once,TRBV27,CASSKTGLGGYTF,TGTGCCAGCAGCAAAACAGGGTTGGGGGGCTACACCTTC
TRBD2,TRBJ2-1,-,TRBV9,CASTSGGNTYNEQFF,TGTGCCAGCACCAGCGGGGGAAATACATACAATGAGCAGTTCTTC
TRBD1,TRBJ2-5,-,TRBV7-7,CASSPHGQGQETQYF,TGTGCCAGCAGTCCCCACGGACAGGGGCAAGAGACCCAGTACTTC
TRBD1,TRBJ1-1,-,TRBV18,CASSPVPGQGGGTEAFF,TGTGCCAGCTCACCCGTCCCGGGACAGGGTGGGGGCACTGAAGCTTTCTTT
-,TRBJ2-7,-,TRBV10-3,CAISDERSSYEQYF,TGTGCCATCAGTGACGAGCGTAGCTCCTACGAGCAGTACTTC
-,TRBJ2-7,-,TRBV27,CASSLSSAYEQYF,TGTGCCAGCAGTTTATCGTCCGCCTACGAGCAGTACTTC
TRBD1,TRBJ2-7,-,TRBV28,CASSLTRPQGAAEQYF,TGTGCCAGCAGTCTCACCCGCCCGCAGGGGGCCGCGGAGCAGTACTTC
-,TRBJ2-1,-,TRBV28,CASTRTRAYNEQFF,TGTGCCAGCACCCGGACGCGGGCTTACAATGAGCAGTTCTTC
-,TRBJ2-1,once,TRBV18,CASSLTDSYNEQFF,TGTGCCAGCTCTCTTACAGACAGCTACAATGAGCAGTTCTTC
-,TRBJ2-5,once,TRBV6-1,CASSEARQETQYF,TGTGCCAGCAGTGAAGCCCGGCAAGAGACCCAGTACTTC
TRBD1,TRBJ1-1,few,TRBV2,CASSGKGARGTEAFF,TGTGCCAGCAGTGGGAAGGGGGCCCGGGGCACTGAAGCTTTCTTT
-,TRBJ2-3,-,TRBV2,CASSLSTQYF,TGTGCCAGCAGTTTGAGTACGCAGTATTTT
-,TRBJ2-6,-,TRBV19,CTQRRFYSGANVLTF,TGTACCCAGAGGAGATTTTACTCTGGGGCCAACGTCCTGACTTTC
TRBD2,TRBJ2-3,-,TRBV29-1,CSGRGAPDTQYF,TGCAGCGGGCGGGGGGCCCCAGATACGCAGTATTTT
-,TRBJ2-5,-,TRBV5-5,CASSLSPQETQYF,TGTGCCAGCAGCTTGAGCCCACAAGAGACCCAGTACTTC
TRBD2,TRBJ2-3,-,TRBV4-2,CASSLGLAGTDTQYF,TGTGCCAGCAGCCTCGGACTAGCGGGAACAGATACGCAGTATTTT
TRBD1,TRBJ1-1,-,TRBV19,CASRNGTGRRRTEAFF,TGTGCCAGTAGAAACGGGACAGGGCGGAGAAGGACTGAAGCTTTCTTT
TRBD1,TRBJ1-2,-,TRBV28,CASRRAGGSGYTF,TGTGCCAGCAGGCGTGCAGGGGGCTCTGGCTACACCTTC
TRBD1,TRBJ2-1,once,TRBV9,CASSLRGRDSYNEQFF,TGTGCCAGCAGCCTCAGGGGTCGGGACAGCTACAATGAGCAGTTCTTC